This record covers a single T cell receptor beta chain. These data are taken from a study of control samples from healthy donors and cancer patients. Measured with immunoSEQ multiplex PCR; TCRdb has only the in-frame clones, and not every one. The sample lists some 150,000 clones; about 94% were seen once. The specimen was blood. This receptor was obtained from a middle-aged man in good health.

The CDR3 loop is CASSLPNYGYTF. The DNA for the CDR3 is TGTGCCAGTAGTCTCCCGAACTATGGCTACACCTTC. V usage is TRBV19 and J usage is TRBJ1-2, with D unclear. With 5 bases removed from V and 2 bases from J, the gap between germline ends came to 6 bases. CDR1 and CDR2 from the germline V gene are LNHDA and SQIVND (reference sequence). The CDR3 is 12 amino acids.